The 4 T cell receptor beta chains reported below all come from one sample, sequenced in a study of T cell responses to AZD1222 COVID-19 vaccine. Sequenced by immunoSEQ multiplex PCR; TCRdb stores in-frame clones only, minus some. The table includes fewer than 150,000 clones, over 75% detected once. This material consisted of peripheral blood, taken on day 0 of AZD1222 vaccination. These receptor sequences come from an adult in good health.

The CDR3 spells CASSGQGLNTIYF. The CDR3 DNA is TGTGCCAGCAGTGGACAGGGTTTAAACACCATATATTTT. The chain employs TRBV2 and TRBJ1-3; 7 bases are a match to TRBD1. CDR1 is SNHLY and CDR2 is FYNNEI in the germline V gene. CDR3 length equals 13 residues. V was pared by 4 bases and J by 6 bases, with 3 bases of the junction left unmatched.

The CDR3 spells CASSPTEQQPQHF. The CDR3 DNA reads as TGTGCCAGCAGCCCGACAGAGCAGCAGCCCCAGCATTTT. The chain links TRBV3-1 (or the pseudogene TRBV3-2) to TRBJ1-5, with a tentative D call TRBD1 (5 bases). This CDR3 has 13 amino acids. Germline CDR1 is LGHDT and CDR2 is YNNKEL (reference sequence). V shed 4 bases and J shed 7 bases, with 11 bases lying between them.

V is TRBV6-5 and J is TRBJ2-7; TRBD1 agrees at 8 bases. From germline, CDR1 is MNHEY and CDR2 SVGAGI. This CDR3 is 13 amino acids long. V lost 6 bases to trimming and J lost 4 bases; unmatched junction nucleotides: 5. CDR3 nucleotide sequence: TGTGCCAGCAGGGTTGACAGGGGATACGAGCAGTACTTC. Its translation is CASRVDRGYEQYF.

This clone was counted once. The V gene is TRBV3-1 (or the pseudogene TRBV3-2), the J gene TRBJ2-2; TRBD2 agrees at 9 bases. With V trimmed by 7 bases and J by 5 bases, 5 bases remained unmatched. Per the germline V gene, CDR1 is LGHDT and CDR2 is YNNKEL (reference sequence). CDR3 size: 14 residues. The CDR3 DNA reads as TGTGCCAGCAATAGCGGGAGCTGGACCGGGGAGCTGTTTTTT. Protein: CASNSGSWTGELFF.